These 31 T cell receptor beta chains originate from one sample sequenced in a study of T cell responses to AZD1222 COVID-19 vaccine. Method: immunoSEQ multiplex PCR; TCRdb's copy keeps in-frame clones and lacks some. The repertoire has 95,000 to 150,000 clones, approximately 90% of them found once; the top ten carry 1.7%. Here the sequenced sample was peripheral blood, taken on day 0 of AZD1222 vaccination. The receptors originated from an adult in good health.

This chain joins TRBV13 and TRBJ1-1, with D unresolved. In germline, CDR1 is PRHDT, CDR2 FYEKMQ (reference sequence). Trimming cost V 3 bases and J 4 bases, with 12 bases left between them. There are 14 residues in the CDR3. The CDR3 nucleotides are TGTGCCAGCAGCTTTTTTGGTTTCGCCACTGAAGCTTTCTTT. Its translation is CASSFFGFATEAFF.

J is TRBJ1-1 and V is TRBV27; no reliable D call. The V end was cut by 1 base, the J end by 7 bases, with 4 bases between. From germline, CDR1 is MNHEY and CDR2 SMNVEV (reference sequence). CDR3 size: 11 residues. The CDR3 DNA is TGTGCCAGCAGTTTATACGGTGAAGCTTTCTTT. Translating gives CASSLYGEAFF.

The chain carries TRBV19 and TRBJ1-6, with TRBD1 matching over 9 bases. From germline, CDR1 is LNHDA and CDR2 SQIVND (reference sequence). V shed 5 bases, J shed 8 bases, and the junction held 10 bases outside the gene matches. This CDR3 has 16 amino acids. The CDR3 is CASSSGTGTGYSPLHF. The CDR3 region has the DNA TGTGCCAGTAGTTCCGGGACAGGGACGGGTTATTCACCCCTCCACTTT. The complete variable domain, with remaining parts taken from reference TRBV19 and TRBJ1-6, reads DGGITQSPKYLFRKEGQNVTLSCEQNLNHDAMYWYRQDPGQGLRLIYYSQIVNDFQKGDIAEGYSVSREKKESFPLTVTSAQKNPTAFYLCASSSGTGTGYSPLHFGNGTRLTVT.

This chain joins TRBV7-2 and TRBJ2-1; tentatively, D is TRBD2 (6 bases). V gave up 3 bases and J gave up 7 bases, with 10 bases separating them. The CDR3 contains 13 residues. Germline CDR1 SGHTA, CDR2 FQGNSA. The chain's CDR3 is CASSLQGLNEQFF. DNA of the CDR3: TGTGCCAGCAGCTTGCAGGGACTGAATGAGCAGTTCTTC.

The genes are TRBV19 and TRBJ1-5, with unresolved D. Germline CDR1 is LNHDA and CDR2 is SQIVND (reference sequence). Trimming stripped 1 base from V and 5 bases from J, with 9 bases between. The CDR3 is 14 amino acids. The CDR3: CASSIGGFYQPQHF. In nucleotides, the CDR3 is TGTGCCAGTAGTATAGGAGGATTTTATCAGCCCCAGCATTTT.

The chain has TRBV19 and TRBJ2-1; tentative D call: TRBD2 (5 bases). Germline V gives CDR1 LNHDA, CDR2 SQIVND (reference sequence). The CDR3 extends over 13 amino acids. Deletions cut 8 bases from V and 10 bases from J, with 18 bases between. The CDR3 reads CASRLAGTGEQFF. The CDR3 DNA reads as TGTGCCAGTCGCCTAGCAGGTACGGGGGAGCAGTTCTTC.

The genes are TRBV6-5 and TRBJ1-5; D unclear. The CDR3 is 14 residues long. Deletions cut 4 bases from V and 2 bases from J, with 9 bases between. CDR1 and CDR2 from the germline V gene are MNHEY and SVGAGI. The CDR3 here is CASSLGQGNQPQHF. The CDR3 DNA reads TGTGCCAGCAGTTTAGGGCAGGGCAATCAGCCCCAGCATTTT.

The V and J genes are TRBV6-6 and TRBJ1-5; the D gene is possibly TRBD1 (6 bases). The CDR3 covers 13 residues. V lost 8 bases, J lost 3 bases, and 11 bases lay in between. Germline loops: CDR1 MNHNY, CDR2 SVGAGI (reference sequence). The CDR3 loop is CASARGDNQPQHF. For the CDR3, the DNA is TGTGCCAGCGCGAGGGGGGACAATCAGCCCCAGCATTTT.

This rearrangement joins TRBV7-9 to TRBJ1-1, with D maybe TRBD1 (6 bases). Germline CDR1 and CDR2: SEHNR and FQNEAQ (reference sequence). The CDR3 consists of 13 residues. V was clipped by 2 bases and J by 5 bases, with 9 bases between them. In nucleotides, the CDR3 is TGTGCCAGCAGCTTAACAGGGAAAACTGAAGCTTTCTTT. This encodes CASSLTGKTEAFF.

This chain uses TRBV5-6 with TRBJ1-3; D is possibly TRBD1 (5 bases). The germline V gene has CDR1 SGHDT and CDR2 YYEEEE. V was pared by 1 base and J by 4 bases, with 9 bases between. This CDR3 contains 14 residues. This chain's CDR3 is CASSLRGEGNTIYF. As DNA, the CDR3 is TGTGCCAGCAGCTTGCGGGGGGAAGGAAACACCATATATTTT.

The chain combines TRBV29-1 with TRBJ2-2, with D hard to call. Germline CDR1 SQVTM, CDR2 ANQGSEA. This CDR3 is built from 12 residues. With 3 bases removed from V and 1 base from J, the gap between germline ends came to 3 bases. The CDR3 bases are TGCAGCGTTGACAGGAACACCGGGGAGCTGTTTTTT. This gives the protein CSVDRNTGELFF.

The chain is built from TRBV6-5 and TRBJ1-1; D is perhaps TRBD1 (6 bases). V was pared by 2 bases and J by 4 bases, with 14 bases between. Looked up from germline, CDR1 is MNHEY and CDR2 is SVGAGI. The CDR3 loop spans 15 amino acids. In nucleotides, the CDR3 is TGTGCCAGCAGTTACCGGACAGCATTGGGCACTGAAGCTTTCTTT. This sequence encodes CASSYRTALGTEAFF.

The gene calls are TRBV11-3 and TRBJ1-1; the D is unclear. V was shortened by 7 bases and J by 4 bases, with 16 bases between the two germline ends. This CDR3 comprises 14 residues. CDR1 and CDR2 (germline): SGHNT, YENEEA. CDR3 DNA: TGTGCCAGCACGTCCTTGAATGGGGTCACTGAAGCTTTCTTT. Its protein product is CASTSLNGVTEAFF.

This rearrangement joins TRBV7-3 to TRBJ1-1; D gene ambiguous. Germline V gene sequence: CDR1 SGHTA, CDR2 FQGTGA. This CDR3 is 15 amino acids long. V lost 5 bases, J lost 2 bases, and 15 bases lay in between. This chain's CDR3 is CASSLTPSSNTEAFF. The CDR3 DNA sequence: TGTGCCAGCAGCCTCACGCCATCCTCCAACACTGAAGCTTTCTTT.

This chain connects TRBV5-1 to TRBJ2-1; 11 bases line up with TRBD1. The length of the CDR3 is 16 residues. J was trimmed by 4 bases and V by 7 bases; bases with no gene match: 10. The V gene's germline CDR1 is SGHRS and CDR2 YFSETQ. The CDR3 coding sequence is TGCGCCAGCGCAGCACCGGACAGGGGGCTGTACAATGAGCAGTTCTTC. Its protein is CASAAPDRGLYNEQFF.

The chain combines TRBV18 with TRBJ2-1; 8 bases line up with TRBD1. Trimming at V came to 1 base and at J to 12 bases, leaving 2 bases not matched to a gene. The CDR3 has 12 residues. In germline, CDR1 is KGHSH, CDR2 LQKENI. The CDR3 is CASSPQGTGQFF. The CDR3 bases are TGTGCCAGCTCACCACAGGGGACAGGGCAGTTCTTC.

This chain uses TRBV19 with TRBJ2-5; TRBD1 aligns across 8 bases. CDR3 length: 15 amino acids. Per the germline V gene, CDR1 is LNHDA and CDR2 is SQIVND (reference sequence). Unmatched junction bases numbered 10, after V lost 5 bases and J lost 5 bases. The CDR3 DNA sequence: TGTGCCAGTAGTGTCGGACAGGGTAAGAGCGAGACCCAGTACTTC. Translated, it gives CASSVGQGKSETQYF.

This chain connects TRBV6-5 to TRBJ1-5; 10 bases align to TRBD1. CDR1 is MNHEY and CDR2 is SVGAGI in the germline V gene. V shed 8 bases, J shed 2 bases, and the junction held 3 bases outside the gene matches. The CDR3 extends over 14 amino acids. CDR3 DNA: TGTGCCAGCCTCGGGACAGGGGGCAATCAGCCCCAGCATTTT. As protein: CASLGTGGNQPQHF.

The chain uses TRBV19 and TRBJ1-2; perhaps TRBD1 as D (5 bases). This CDR3 spans 16 amino acids. The V end lost 5 bases, the J end lost 9 bases, and 25 bases lay between the germline ends. Germline values: CDR1 LNHDA, CDR2 SQIVND (reference sequence). The CDR3 region is CASSPGTIGAGESYTF. DNA of the CDR3: TGTGCCAGTAGTCCGGGGACGATTGGTGCTGGAGAAAGCTACACCTTC.

The J gene is TRBJ2-6, the V gene TRBV18, with D tentatively TRBD2 (5 bases). V was pared by 3 bases and J by 3 bases, with 6 bases between. The V gene's germline CDR1 is KGHSH and CDR2 LQKENI. The CDR3 contains 14 residues. The CDR3 bases are TGTGCCAGCTCACCGAGCGGTGGGGCCAACGTCCTGACTTTC. This gives the protein CASSPSGGANVLTF. Looking up the rest from reference TRBV18 and TRBJ2-6 gives the full variable domain: NAGVMQNPRHLVRRRGQEARLRCSPMKGHSHVYWYRQLPEEGLKFMVYLQKENIIDESGMPKERFSAEFPKEGPSILRIQQVVRGDSAAYFCASSPSGGANVLTFGAGSRLTVL.

The chain carries TRBV19 and TRBJ2-1; the match to TRBD1 covers 8 bases. Germline trimming cut 5 bases from V and 5 bases from J; bases unmatched to any gene: 11. CDR1 is LNHDA and CDR2 is SQIVND in the germline V gene (reference sequence). This CDR3 comprises 16 residues. As DNA, the CDR3 is TGTGCCAGTAGTCCATTACAGGGGGATACAAACAATGAGCAGTTCTTC. It specifies CASSPLQGDTNNEQFF.

The chain employs TRBV5-1 and TRBJ1-1; possible D gene TRBD1, 5 bases. CDR3 length: 13 amino acids. Germline-derived CDR1 and CDR2 are SGHRS and YFSETQ. Trimming left V 5 bases short and J 1 base short, with 9 bases between. CDR3 protein: CASSYQGNTEAFF. The CDR3 nucleotides read TGCGCCAGCAGTTACCAGGGGAACACTGAAGCTTTCTTT.

This chain joins TRBV30 and TRBJ2-1; 13 bases align to TRBD2. The ends lost 2 bases at V and 15 bases at J; junction bases unmatched: 10. The germline V gene has CDR1 GTSNPN and CDR2 SVGIG (reference sequence). The CDR3 extends over 14 amino acids. The CDR3 sequence is CAWSPTTSGGLRFF. CDR3 coding DNA: TGTGCCTGGAGTCCTACGACTAGCGGGGGGCTTCGGTTCTTC.

This chain links TRBV27 with TRBJ1-2, with no clear D. Germline CDR1 reads MNHEY; CDR2 reads SMNVEV (reference sequence). V lost 3 bases and J 2 bases, leaving 7 bases between the germline ends. The CDR3 has 13 amino acids. The chain's CDR3 is CASSFSTNYGYTF. CDR3 DNA: TGTGCCAGCAGTTTTTCTACCAACTATGGCTACACCTTC.

The chain carries TRBV6-5 and TRBJ1-1; TRBD1 might be the D (5 bases). Germline V CDR1 and CDR2: MNHEY, SVGAGI. V was cut by 6 bases and J by 4 bases, with 18 bases left in between. The CDR3 totals 15 residues. This chain's CDR3 is CASSLWGGEATEAFF. The CDR3 DNA is TGTGCCAGCAGCTTATGGGGGGGGGAGGCCACTGAAGCTTTCTTT.

The chain carries TRBV19 and TRBJ1-3, with 9 bases aligning to TRBD1. The CDR3 contains 16 residues. Germline V gene data show CDR1 as LNHDA and CDR2 as SQIVND (reference sequence). J lost 0 bases, V lost 7 bases, and 7 bases had no gene match. CDR3 DNA: TGTGCCAGTACCGGGACAGGGAGCTACTCTGGAAACACCATATATTTT. It codes for CASTGTGSYSGNTIYF.

The chain has TRBV2 and TRBJ1-1, with a tentative D call TRBD1 (6 bases). CDR1 is SNHLY, CDR2 FYNNEI, per germline. The V and J ends lost 6 bases and 4 bases respectively, with 15 bases between them. CDR3 length equals 14 residues. CDR3 region: CASSPGPGATEAFF. CDR3 nucleotides: TGTGCCAGCAGCCCGGGCCCAGGGGCCACTGAAGCTTTCTTT.

V gene TRBV11-3 combines with J gene TRBJ2-5; 8 nucleotides line up with TRBD1. V lost 4 bases and J lost 1; bases outside the gene matches: 5. The CDR3 totals 15 residues. In germline, CDR1 is SGHNT, CDR2 YENEEA. DNA for the CDR3: TGTGCCAGCAGCTCTAGACAGGGGACCCAAGAGACCCAGTACTTC. It specifies CASSSRQGTQETQYF.

The V call is TRBV4-1, the J call TRBJ1-3, with D unclear. The V gene's germline CDR1 is MGHRA and CDR2 YSYEKL. Trimming took 3 bases from V and 4 from J, leaving 7 bases between them. The CDR3 extends over 13 amino acids. CDR3 coding DNA: TGCGCCAGCAGCCATCTCGGGGGAAACACCATATATTTT. Protein product: CASSHLGGNTIYF.

This clone was counted between two and nine times. V gene TRBV6-5 combines with J gene TRBJ1-2, with D possibly being TRBD1 (6 bases). The length of the CDR3 is 15 residues. CDR1 is MNHEY, CDR2 SVGAGI, per germline. Between the trimmed V and J ends, which lost 6 bases and 8 bases, there was a span of 22 bases. The CDR3 sequence: CASRSRGHTDQGYTF. The CDR3 coding sequence is TGTGCCAGCAGATCCCGGGGACACACCGACCAAGGCTACACCTTC.

This clone was seen a single time. The chain couples TRBV16 to TRBJ2-2; no firm D call. Germline V gene data show CDR1 as KGHSY and CDR2 as FQNENV. The CDR3 is 16 amino acids. V was pared by 0 bases and J by 0 bases, with 8 bases between. The CDR3 spells CASSQSASTNTGELFF. The CDR3 nucleotides are TGTGCCAGCAGCCAATCGGCTTCCACGAACACCGGGGAGCTGTTTTTT.